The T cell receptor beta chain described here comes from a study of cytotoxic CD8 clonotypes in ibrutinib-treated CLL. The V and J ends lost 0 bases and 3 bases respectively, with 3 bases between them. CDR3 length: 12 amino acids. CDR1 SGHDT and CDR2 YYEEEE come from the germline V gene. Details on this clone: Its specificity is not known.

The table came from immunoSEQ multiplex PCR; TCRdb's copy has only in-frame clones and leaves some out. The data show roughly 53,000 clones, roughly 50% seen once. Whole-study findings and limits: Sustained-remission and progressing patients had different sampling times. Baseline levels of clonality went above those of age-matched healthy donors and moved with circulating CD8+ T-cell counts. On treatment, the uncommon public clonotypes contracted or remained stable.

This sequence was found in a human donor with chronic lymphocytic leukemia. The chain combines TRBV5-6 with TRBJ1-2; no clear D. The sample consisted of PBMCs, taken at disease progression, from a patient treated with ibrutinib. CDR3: CASSLGDYGYTF. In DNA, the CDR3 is TGTGCCAGCAGCTTGGGGGACTATGGCTACACCTTC.